This passage covers 12 T cell receptor beta chains from one sample sequenced in a study of CD4 T cells in relation to SARS-CoV-2 and coronaviruses. Before the COVID-19 pandemic, during about 2010-2019, CD4+ T cells were taken from unexposed donors. Clones were read by immunoSEQ multiplex PCR, and TCRdb kept only the in-frame ones, dropping some. The sample lists some 65,000 clones, over 80% occurring once. The sequenced sample consisted of memory CD4+ T cells from PBMCs. Source of these receptors: a human donor in good health.

This clone was seen more than once but under ten times. The CDR3 DNA follows: TGTGCCAGTAGTTCCGTTAGCGGGGGCAGCGAGACCCAGTACTTC. This gives the protein CASSSVSGGSETQYF. This chain connects TRBV19 to TRBJ2-5, with 9 positions matching TRBD2. Trimming removed 5 bases from V and 5 bases from J; junction bases left unmatched: 9. CDR1 and CDR2 from the germline V gene are LNHDA and SQIVND (reference sequence). The CDR3 has 15 residues.

This clone has more than one count but fewer than ten. This chain uses TRBV3-1 (or the pseudogene TRBV3-2) with TRBJ1-2; no clear D. From germline, CDR1 is LGHDT and CDR2 YNNKEL (reference sequence). V was cut by 1 base and J by 3 bases, with 9 bases left in between. There are 14 residues in the CDR3. The CDR3 sequence is CASSQVTRDYGYTF. In DNA form, the CDR3 reads TGTGCCAGCAGCCAAGTTACCCGAGACTATGGCTACACCTTC.

This rearrangement joins TRBV5-4 to TRBJ2-7; 12 nucleotides line up with TRBD2. Germline V gene lookup returns CDR1 SGHNT and CDR2 YYREEE (reference sequence). This CDR3 has 16 amino acids. Trimming took 0 bases from V and 6 from J; bases not matched to a gene: 7. DNA of the CDR3: TGTGCCAGCAGCTTGGGCCCCGGGACTAGCGGGTTCGAGCAGTACTTC. Amino acids: CASSLGPGTSGFEQYF.

This clone was seen a handful of times. In DNA form, the CDR3 reads TGTGCCAGCAGTACAGACAGGGGGGATCAGCCCCAGCATTTT. It translates to CASSTDRGDQPQHF. This chain connects TRBV6-5 to TRBJ1-5; 9 bases are a match to TRBD1. V was pared by 5 bases and J by 5 bases, with 4 bases of the junction left unmatched. Germline V gene lookup returns CDR1 MNHEY and CDR2 SVGAGI. The CDR3 runs to 14 residues.

The gene calls are TRBV30 and TRBJ2-1; 11 bases fit TRBD2. Germline assignment: CDR1 GTSNPN and CDR2 SVGIG (reference sequence). Trimming removed 1 base from V and 7 bases from J; junction bases left unmatched: 6. The CDR3 has 15 residues. CDR3 sequence: CAWSGTSGSKNEQFF. In DNA form, the CDR3 reads TGTGCCTGGAGTGGAACTAGCGGGAGTAAGAATGAGCAGTTCTTC.

The chain uses TRBV19 and TRBJ2-5; TRBD1 matches 9 bases. Trimming at V came to 4 bases and at J to 0 bases, leaving 6 bases not matched to a gene. The CDR3 loop spans 16 amino acids. CDR1 is LNHDA and CDR2 is SQIVND in the germline V gene (reference sequence). The CDR3 loop reads CASSNTGGWYQETQYF. The CDR3 bases are TGTGCCAGTAGTAACACAGGGGGCTGGTACCAAGAGACCCAGTACTTC.

This clone has more than one count but fewer than ten. V gene TRBV7-9 combines with J gene TRBJ1-2; unclear D gene. Germline V lookup: CDR1 SEHNR, CDR2 FQNEAQ (reference sequence). The CDR3 covers 11 residues. The germline V and J ends were trimmed by 3 bases and 9 bases, with 8 bases remaining between them. The CDR3 bases are TGTGCCAGCAGCTTGGACGATCGCTACACCTTC. Translating it yields CASSLDDRYTF.

The V and J genes are TRBV7-9 and TRBJ2-5, with D unresolved. CDR1 SEHNR and CDR2 FQNEAQ come from the germline V gene (reference sequence). The CDR3 is 12 amino acids. Trimming took 0 bases from V and 5 from J, leaving 4 bases between them. The CDR3 DNA reads TGTGCCAGCAGCTTAGCATATGAGACCCAGTACTTC. It is translated as CASSLAYETQYF.

The CDR3 protein is CASSLARVRYQPQHF. The CDR3 DNA is TGTGCCAGCAGTTTAGCCAGGGTAAGGTATCAGCCCCAGCATTTT. The genes are TRBV28 and TRBJ1-5; weak D call: TRBD1 (5 bases). The CDR3 extends over 15 amino acids. V was shortened by 2 bases and J by 5 bases, with 13 bases between the two germline ends. CDR1 is MDHEN and CDR2 is SYDVKM in the germline V gene.

This clone was seen just once. V usage is TRBV2 and J usage is TRBJ1-4; D is unclear. CDR1 is SNHLY and CDR2 is FYNNEI in the germline V gene. The CDR3 consists of 14 residues. V was pared by 4 bases and J by 6 bases, with 12 bases between. As DNA, the CDR3 is TGTGCCAGCAGTGGGTCGGTGCCAGATGAAAAACTGTTTTTT. As protein: CASSGSVPDEKLFF.

This clone was picked up one time. The genes are TRBV5-1 and TRBJ2-5, with TRBD1 matching 7 bases. Germline CDR1 SGHRS, CDR2 YFSETQ. The V gene end was trimmed by 4 bases and the J gene end by 2 bases; junction bases not matched to a gene: 11. The CDR3 loop spans 16 amino acids. The CDR3 region has the DNA TGCGCCAGCAGCCAATCTGGTACAGGGGCACAAGAGACCCAGTACTTC. Encoded protein: CASSQSGTGAQETQYF.

The V and J genes are TRBV4-1 and TRBJ1-1; 8 bases match TRBD1. This CDR3 has 14 amino acids. J was trimmed by 6 bases and V by 6 bases; bases with no gene match: 9. The germline V gene has CDR1 MGHRA and CDR2 YSYEKL. In nucleotides, the CDR3 is TGCGCCAGCAGACGCGGACAGGGAGAGGCTGAAGCTTTCTTT. The encoded protein is CASRRGQGEAEAFF.